Detailed here is one T cell receptor beta chain. Antigen: not known. Being one base from a much bigger clone, this may be a read error. The data were taken from a study of response to subunit inactivated influenza vaccine. Whole-study findings and limits: Authors suggested few new T cells are recruited by each seasonal influenza vaccination.

The V and J ends lost 4 bases and 6 bases respectively, with 15 bases between them. The CDR3 covers 15 residues. CDR1 KGHDR and CDR2 SFDVKD come from the germline V gene. TCRdb re-called the RT-PCR reads through MiXCR, storing one row per CDR3 protein. The table includes hundreds of thousands of distinct CDR3 sequences, less than 8% detected once. The chain recombines TRBV24-1 with TRBJ2-1; a possible D gene is TRBD2 (6 bases). The TCR was taken from a man between 50 and 69 years old who received an inactivated influenza vaccine. The sample consisted of PBMCs from blood, taken roughly 24 months after vaccination. The CDR3 is CATSDRGAGSNEQFF. The CDR3 DNA reads as TGTGCCACCAGTGACCGTGGGGCGGGGAGCAATGAGCAGTTCTTC.